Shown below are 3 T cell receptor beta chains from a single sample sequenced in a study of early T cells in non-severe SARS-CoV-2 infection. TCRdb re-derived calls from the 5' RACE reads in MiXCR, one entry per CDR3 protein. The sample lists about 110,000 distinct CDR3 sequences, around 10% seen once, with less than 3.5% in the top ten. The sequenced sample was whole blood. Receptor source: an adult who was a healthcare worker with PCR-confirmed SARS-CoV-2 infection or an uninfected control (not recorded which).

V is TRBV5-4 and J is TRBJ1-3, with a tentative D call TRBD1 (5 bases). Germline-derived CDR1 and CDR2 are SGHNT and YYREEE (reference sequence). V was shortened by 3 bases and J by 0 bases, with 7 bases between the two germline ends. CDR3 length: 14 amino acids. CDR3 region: CASSSQVSGNTIYF. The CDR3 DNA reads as TGTGCCAGCAGCTCACAGGTCTCTGGAAACACCATATATTTT.

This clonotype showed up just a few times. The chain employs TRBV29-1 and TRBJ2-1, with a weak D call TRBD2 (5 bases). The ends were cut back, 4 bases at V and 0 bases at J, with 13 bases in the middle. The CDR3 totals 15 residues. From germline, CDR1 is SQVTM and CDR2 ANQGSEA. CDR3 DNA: TGCAGCGTTGTCGGGGAAACTATCTCCTACAATGAGCAGTTCTTC. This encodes CSVVGETISYNEQFF.

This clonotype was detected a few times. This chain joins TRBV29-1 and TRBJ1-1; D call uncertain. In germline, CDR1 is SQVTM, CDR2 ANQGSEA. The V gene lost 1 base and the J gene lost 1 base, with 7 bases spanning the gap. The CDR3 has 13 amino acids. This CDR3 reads CSVEVGRNTEAFF. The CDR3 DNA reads TGCAGCGTTGAAGTGGGGAGGAACACTGAAGCTTTCTTT.